One sample yielded the 29 T cell receptor beta chains listed below, sequenced in a study of radiation and T cells in renal cell carcinoma. The time point: baseline pretreatment blood. Specified treatment: 15 Gy SBRT to primary tumor, nephrectomy 4 weeks later. Repertoires were generated with immunoSEQ multiplex PCR, while TCRdb's copy carries only in-frame clones and drops some. The sample lists about 59,000 clones, over 70% occurring once. The specimen was blood, collected from a patient whose treatment included radiotherapy and nephrectomy. Receptors originate from a man between 60 and 75 years old with renal cell carcinoma.

The chain couples TRBV29-1 to TRBJ2-3; 8 bases are shared with TRBD2. This CDR3 has 14 residues. Per the germline V gene, CDR1 is SQVTM and CDR2 is ANQGSEA. Losses at the gene ends were 6 bases for V and 4 bases for J; bases not matched to a gene: 9. CDR3 in DNA: TGCAGCGTCATAGGCGGGAGGCCCCCAGATACGCAGTATTTT. Its translation: CSVIGGRPPDTQYF.

The V call is TRBV6-1, the J call TRBJ2-7, with 9 nucleotides matching TRBD1. Per the germline V gene, CDR1 is MNHNS and CDR2 is SASEGT. Trimming took 1 base from V and 2 from J; bases not matched to a gene: 3. This CDR3 spans 15 amino acids. CDR3 bases: TGTGCCAGCAGTGAAGACAGGGGGCAAACCTACGAGCAGTACGTC. Its protein product is CASSEDRGQTYEQYV.

The gene calls are TRBV27 and TRBJ1-4, with 8 bases lining up with TRBD1. The trim removed 0 bases at V and 8 bases at J, leaving 14 bases unmatched. The CDR3 is 18 amino acids. Germline lookup yields CDR1 MNHEY and CDR2 SMNVEV (reference sequence). CDR3 protein: CASSLSGTGIPNGEKLFF. The DNA for the CDR3 is TGTGCCAGCAGTTTATCCGGGACAGGAATACCAAATGGGGAAAAACTGTTTTTT.

The V gene is TRBV11-2, the J gene TRBJ1-1, with D tentatively TRBD1 (5 bases). This CDR3 has 15 amino acids. From germline, CDR1 is SGHAT and CDR2 FQNNGV. V was clipped by 5 bases and J by 0 bases, with 13 bases between them. The CDR3 coding sequence is TGTGCCAGCAGCCGGGAGACAGCCATGAACACTGAAGCTTTCTTT. Protein product: CASSRETAMNTEAFF.

There are a few counts of this clone. The rearrangement links TRBV29-1 to TRBJ1-1; unclear D gene. Germline values: CDR1 SQVTM, CDR2 ANQGSEA. This CDR3 is built from 15 residues. Trimming took 4 bases from V and 0 from J, leaving 15 bases between them. This CDR3 reads CSVAHFSYMNTEAFF. Here the CDR3 DNA reads TGCAGCGTTGCACATTTCAGTTATATGAACACTGAAGCTTTCTTT.

This clone was observed a few times. The chain is built from TRBV7-3 and TRBJ1-1; D remains unclear. The CDR3 length is 14 residues. Deletions cut 2 bases from V and 6 bases from J, with 13 bases between. Per the germline V gene, CDR1 is SGHTA and CDR2 is FQGTGA. Here the CDR3 reads CASSLGPSSAEAFF. As DNA, the CDR3 is TGTGCCAGCAGCTTAGGTCCCTCGAGCGCTGAAGCTTTCTTT.

The chain is built from TRBV6-1 and TRBJ1-1; D gene unclear. The CDR3 is made up of 13 amino acids. The V and J ends lost 4 bases and 11 bases respectively, with 17 bases between them. Germline V gene sequence: CDR1 MNHNS, CDR2 SASEGT. The DNA for the CDR3 is TGTGCCAGCAGTGCGAGGACGTATCCCGGGGCTTTCTTT. Protein: CASSARTYPGAFF.

The rearrangement uses TRBV7-2 and TRBJ1-4; D is uncertain. The V end lost 5 bases, the J end lost 8 bases, and 9 bases lay between the germline ends. This CDR3 has 12 residues. Germline assignment: CDR1 SGHTA and CDR2 FQGNSA. In DNA form, the CDR3 reads TGTGCCAGCAGCAACAACGAGGAAAAACTGTTTTTT. It yields the protein CASSNNEEKLFF.

The CDR3 loop reads CASSLYEQYF. CDR3 nucleotides: TGCGCCAGCAGCCTTTACGAGCAGTACTTC. The chain carries TRBV23-1 and TRBJ2-7; D gene uncertain. TRBV23-1 is an ORF, and what it does is uncertain. This CDR3 has 10 residues. The V end lost 6 bases, the J end lost 4 bases, and 4 bases lay between the germline ends.

The rearrangement links TRBV11-3 to TRBJ2-3, with D perhaps being TRBD1 or TRBD2 (5 bases each). The CDR3 sequence is 14 residues long. From germline, CDR1 is SGHNT and CDR2 YENEEA. The ends were cut back, 4 bases at V and 2 bases at J, with 10 bases in the middle. The CDR3 is CASSSGRTTDTQYF. The CDR3 coding sequence is TGTGCCAGCAGCTCGGGACGGACCACAGATACGCAGTATTTT.

The V call is TRBV10-3, the J call TRBJ1-2; possible D gene TRBD1, 5 bases. The CDR3 is 14 amino acids. Germline CDR1 reads ENHRY; CDR2 reads SYGVKD. V was cut by 4 bases and J by 4 bases, with 13 bases left in between. The CDR3 DNA reads TGTGCCATCAGTGCGGGACTCACCTCCTATGGCTACACCTTC. Translating it yields CAISAGLTSYGYTF.

V gene TRBV12-5 combines with J gene TRBJ1-5; D gene uncertain. The CDR3 extends over 12 amino acids. V was trimmed by 6 bases and J by 9 bases, leaving 12 bases between them. In germline, CDR1 is LGHNT, CDR2 FRNRAP. The CDR3 reads CASGTQFSPQHF. In nucleotides, the CDR3 is TGTGCTAGTGGGACTCAATTTTCGCCCCAGCATTTT. Complete variable domain (other parts from reference TRBV12-5 and TRBJ1-5): DARVTQTPRHKVTEMGQEVTMRCQPILGHNTVFWYRQTMMQGLELLAYFRNRAPLDDSGMPKDRFSAEMPDATLATLKIQPSEPRDSAVYFCASGTQFSPQHFGDGTRLSIL.

The chain has TRBV5-5 and TRBJ2-2; 12 bases align to TRBD2. The CDR3 spans 15 residues. CDR1 is SGHKS and CDR2 is YYEKEE in the germline V gene (reference sequence). V dropped 4 bases and J dropped 8; count of bases not matched to a gene: 6. In nucleotides, the CDR3 is TGTGCCAGCAGCCGAACGACTAGCGGGAGTGGGGAGCTGTTTTTT. This encodes CASSRTTSGSGELFF.

This chain joins TRBV9 and TRBJ2-5; 13 bases fit TRBD2. This CDR3 contains 16 residues. CDR1 is SGDLS, CDR2 YYNGEE, per germline. V trimming: 4 bases; J trimming: 1 base; junction bases outside the gene matches: 4. The CDR3 region has the DNA TGTGCCAGCAGCAACGGACTAGCGGGAGTCCAAGAGACCCAGTACTTC. It codes for CASSNGLAGVQETQYF.

This rearrangement joins TRBV5-1 to TRBJ2-3; TRBD2 aligns across 12 bases. Germline values: CDR1 SGHRS, CDR2 YFSETQ. The CDR3 is 16 amino acids. V dropped 0 bases and J dropped 5; count of bases not matched to a gene: 4. The CDR3, as DNA: TGCGCCAGCAGCTTGGCCGTGACTAGCGGGGGAGATACGCAGTATTTT. The encoded protein is CASSLAVTSGGDTQYF. Full variable domain (remainder filled in from reference TRBV5-1 and TRBJ2-3): KAGVTQTPRYLIKTRGQQVTLSCSPISGHRSVSWYQQTPGQGLQFLFEYFSETQRNKGNFPGRFSGRQFSNSRSEMNVSTLELGDSALYLCASSLAVTSGGDTQYFGPGTRLTVL.

V gene TRBV10-3 combines with J gene TRBJ2-1; 14 bases align to TRBD2. Germline CDR1 and CDR2: ENHRY and SYGVKD. The V gene end was trimmed by 5 bases and the J gene end by 5 bases; junction bases not matched to a gene: 2. The CDR3 extends over 15 amino acids. CDR3 nucleotide sequence: TGTGCCATCAGTCCGGGACTAGCGGGGGACAATGAGCAGTTCTTC. Amino acid sequence: CAISPGLAGDNEQFF.

The gene calls are TRBV9 and TRBJ2-2; D unclear. From germline, CDR1 is SGDLS and CDR2 YYNGEE. CDR3 size: 13 residues. V was clipped by 4 bases and J by 4 bases, with 8 bases between them. CDR3 protein: CASSPRFTGELFF. The CDR3 nucleotides read TGTGCCAGCAGCCCGCGGTTCACCGGGGAGCTGTTTTTT.

The CDR3 here is CASSSTGNISPLHF. CDR3 in DNA: TGTGCCAGCAGTAGTACAGGGAATATTTCACCCCTCCACTTT. This rearrangement joins TRBV6-1 to TRBJ1-6; D may be TRBD1 (6 bases). This CDR3 spans 14 amino acids. V lost 5 bases, J lost 9 bases, and 14 bases lay in between. Germline CDR1 is MNHNS and CDR2 is SASEGT.

V gene TRBV5-6 combines with J gene TRBJ2-7; 9 positions match TRBD1. Germline trimming cut 4 bases from V and 1 base from J; bases unmatched to any gene: 9. This CDR3 region has 16 residues. Germline assignment: CDR1 SGHDT and CDR2 YYEEEE. The chain's CDR3 is CASSPGQGVFSYEQYF. The CDR3 region has the DNA TGTGCCAGCAGCCCGGGACAGGGAGTATTTTCCTACGAGCAGTACTTC.

This sequence joins TRBV7-2 and TRBJ1-1, with 9 bases fitting TRBD1. CDR1 is SGHTA and CDR2 is FQGNSA in the germline V gene. The V segment lost 3 bases and the J segment 5 bases; nucleotides outside the gene matches: 4. The CDR3 extends over 14 amino acids. Written as DNA, the CDR3 is TGTGCCAGCAGCTTTGGGACAGGGCGAACTGAAGCTTTCTTT. Its translation is CASSFGTGRTEAFF.

J is TRBJ2-2 and V is TRBV5-1, with TRBD2 identical over 9 bases. The CDR3 spans 17 residues. The germline gives CDR1 SGHRS, CDR2 YFSETQ. V was clipped by 4 bases and J by 2 bases; unmatched bases: 9. CDR3: CASSRRLAELNTGELFF. The CDR3 region has the DNA TGCGCCAGCAGCCGAAGACTAGCGGAACTTAACACCGGGGAGCTGTTTTTT. Full variable domain (rest looked up from reference TRBV5-1 and TRBJ2-2): KAGVTQTPRYLIKTRGQQVTLSCSPISGHRSVSWYQQTPGQGLQFLFEYFSETQRNKGNFPGRFSGRQFSNSRSEMNVSTLELGDSALYLCASSRRLAELNTGELFFGEGSRLTVL.

This chain links TRBV19 with TRBJ1-2; 9 bases are a match to TRBD1. Germline trimming cut 8 bases from V and 2 bases from J; bases unmatched to any gene: 6. CDR1 is LNHDA, CDR2 SQIVND, per germline (reference sequence). The CDR3 spans 14 residues. The CDR3 protein is CASGHRGQNYGYTF. The CDR3 DNA sequence: TGTGCCAGTGGGCACAGGGGGCAAAACTATGGCTACACCTTC. Full variable domain (remainder filled in from reference TRBV19 and TRBJ1-2): DGGITQSPKYLFRKEGQNVTLSCEQNLNHDAMYWYRQDPGQGLRLIYYSQIVNDFQKGDIAEGYSVSREKKESFPLTVTSAQKNPTAFYLCASGHRGQNYGYTFGSGTRLTVV.

This sequence joins TRBV5-6 and TRBJ1-1; D remains unclear. Germline V gene sequence: CDR1 SGHDT, CDR2 YYEEEE. V was trimmed by 0 bases and J by 0 bases, leaving 9 bases between them. The CDR3 consists of 15 residues. The CDR3 DNA reads TGTGCCAGCAGCTTGGTGGACGGTGTGAACACTGAAGCTTTCTTT. Translated: CASSLVDGVNTEAFF.

The V gene is TRBV29-1, the J gene TRBJ1-2, with 8 bases aligning to TRBD1. The V gene's germline CDR1 is SQVTM and CDR2 ANQGSEA. The CDR3 runs to 17 residues. V trimming: 3 bases; J trimming: 3 bases; junction bases outside the gene matches: 15. CDR3 nucleotides: TGCAGCGTTGACGTGGCGGACAGGGAAAAAAAGGACTATGGCTACACCTTC. Translating it yields CSVDVADREKKDYGYTF.

The CDR3 nucleotides read TGTGCCATCAGTGATGCCCTGACAGATCGGACCCAGTACTTC. This sequence encodes CAISDALTDRTQYF. This chain joins TRBV10-3 and TRBJ2-5; tentative D call: TRBD1 (5 bases). Germline loops: CDR1 ENHRY, CDR2 SYGVKD. With 3 bases removed from V and 7 bases from J, the gap between germline ends came to 15 bases. The CDR3 sequence is 14 residues long.

The J gene is TRBJ2-7, the V gene TRBV10-1; TRBD1 matches 8 bases. The germline gives CDR1 WNHNN, CDR2 SYGVQD (reference sequence). This CDR3 has 13 residues. Trimming cost V 5 bases and J 6 bases; bases outside gene matches: 6. Written as DNA, the CDR3 is TGCGCCAGCAGTTACGACAGGGGAGGCGAGCAGTACTTC. Protein: CASSYDRGGEQYF.

This clone was seen a handful of times. CDR3 region: CASSLPGTGYKEGTEAFF. Written as DNA, the CDR3 is TGTGCCAGCAGCTTGCCCGGGACAGGGTACAAGGAGGGGACTGAAGCTTTCTTT. The genes are TRBV5-6 and TRBJ1-1, with TRBD1 matching over 9 bases. This CDR3 spans 18 amino acids. Germline V gene data show CDR1 as SGHDT and CDR2 as YYEEEE. The V gene end was trimmed by 1 base and the J gene end by 5 bases; junction bases not matched to a gene: 15. Complete variable domain (other parts from reference TRBV5-6 and TRBJ1-1): DAGVTQSPTHLIKTRGQQVTLRCSPKSGHDTVSWYQQALGQGPQFIFQYYEEEERQRGNFPDRFSGHQFPNYSSELNVNALLLGDSALYLCASSLPGTGYKEGTEAFFGQGTRLTVV.

The chain uses TRBV30 and TRBJ2-1; D is unclear. Germline V CDR1 and CDR2: GTSNPN, SVGIG (reference sequence). The CDR3 runs 13 residues. V gave up 8 bases and J gave up 5 bases, with 16 bases separating them. This CDR3 is CAQALFLNNEQFF. CDR3 DNA sequence: TGTGCCCAAGCTCTTTTTTTAAACAATGAGCAGTTCTTC.

The J gene is TRBJ2-1, the V gene TRBV10-3; D not certain. Germline V gene sequence: CDR1 ENHRY, CDR2 SYGVKD. Deletions cut 4 bases from V and 8 bases from J, with 12 bases between. The CDR3 totals 13 residues. CDR3 protein: CAISGRLSYEQFF. In DNA form, the CDR3 reads TGTGCCATCAGTGGTAGACTTAGCTATGAGCAGTTCTTC.